The 3 T cell receptor beta chains reported below all come from one sample, sequenced in a study of CD8 T cells in ankylosing spondylitis. TCRdb re-analysed the 5' RACE reads in MiXCR, keeping a single row per CDR3 protein. The sample has around 150,000 distinct CDR3 sequences, approximately 32% seen once. Specimen: synovial fluid, either unsorted or a sorted T cell fraction (not recorded which). These receptors came from a male donor with ankylosing spondylitis.

This clonotype turned up a few times. The chain couples TRBV18 to TRBJ2-5; TRBD2 is a possible D gene (6 bases). V gave up 3 bases and J gave up 5 bases, with 16 bases separating them. Germline CDR1 reads KGHSH; CDR2 reads LQKENI. CDR3 length: 15 amino acids. CDR3 protein: CASSPIAGSHETQYF. The CDR3 DNA is TGTGCCAGCTCACCCATCGCCGGGAGTCACGAGACCCAGTACTTC.

This clonotype was picked up a small number of times. V and J are TRBV24-1 and TRBJ2-5, with D possibly being TRBD2 (6 bases). The V end was cut by 2 bases, the J end by 5 bases, with 14 bases between. Germline V gene data show CDR1 as KGHDR and CDR2 as SFDVKD. The CDR3 runs to 15 residues. CDR3 coding DNA: TGTGCCACCAGTGATTCCCATCTTGGGGGGGAGACCCAGTACTTC. It encodes CATSDSHLGGETQYF.

Concerning this clonotype: Because the CDR3's place on the DNA is in doubt, the DNA is left out and the CDR3 is given as listed by TCRdb. The chain employs TRBV12-3 or TRBV12-4 and TRBJ1-4; TRBD1 was called by the table and not checked on the DNA. Ends included, the CDR3 has 17 residues. The CDR3 spells CASILGQGVATNEKLFF.